This TCR beta chain was captured by sequencing in a study of metastatic and nonmetastatic thyroid tumors. Study context: Malignant and benign thyroid patients had repertoires compared in peripheral blood and tumor or nodule tissue. The study's findings and limits: According to reports, the diversity of TCR beta was significantly higher in malignant thyroid tumors than in benign nodules, and this held in both blood and tumor samples.

Details on this clone: Its target is not known.

Treatment of any kind had been given to no patient before thyroid surgery. Original analysis: A classifier for distant metastasis in papillary thyroid cancer was constructed using CDR3 differences observed across clinicopathological groups. TCRdb re-called the PCR reads through MiXCR. TCRdb's processing, not the authors' own work, is the source of the V and J calls. The sample includes over 20,000 clones, around 29% of them seen just once. Trimming took 7 bases from V and 8 from J; bases not matched to a gene: 9. This CDR3 is 14 amino acids long. The clonotype comes from a female donor with papillary thyroid cancer or a benign thyroid nodule (not recorded which). Some clones in this sample may be carry-over from other donors' samples. The sequenced sample consisted of blood. The chain couples TRBV12-3 or TRBV12-4 to TRBJ2-1; 9 bases are a match to TRBD2. CDR3 nucleotides: TGTGCCAGCACGACGCGGGAGGGCCGGTATGAGCAGTTCTTC. It specifies CASTTREGRYEQFF.